This T cell receptor (beta chain) comes out of a study of shared clonotypes between healthy human individuals. Study-wide results and limits: Larger estimated richness was generally recorded for naive subsets relative to memory subsets. The study found about 5% of naive CD4 clonotypes shared across four donors.

The germline gives CDR1 SGHVS, CDR2 FQNEAQ. The CDR3 covers 17 residues. The ends were cut back, 5 bases at V and 0 bases at J, with 17 bases in the middle. Generated by immunoSEQ multiplex PCR, the TCRdb table keeps only in-frame clones and is missing some. The table lists approximately 2,300,000 clones, just under 95% of them singletons. Investigators divided CD4+ cells into CD45RA+ naive and CD45RA-negative memory subsets. With respect to this clone: Its antigen is not identified.

The gene calls are TRBV7-8 and TRBJ1-3, with D possibly matching TRBD1 (5 bases). The source of this sequence is a man aged 18 to 29 in good health. Some clones in this sample may be carry-over from other donors' samples. What was sequenced was naive CD4+ T cells from PBMCs. Specified subset: CD45RA+ positively selected. As DNA, the CDR3 is TGTGCCAGCAGCCTAGTCGGACATTTGAGCTCTGGAAACACCATATATTTT. Encoded protein: CASSLVGHLSSGNTIYF.